Listed below are T cell receptor beta chains from one sample, sequenced in a study of OX40 agonist ivuxolimab in advanced cancers. Clones were read by immunoSEQ multiplex PCR, and TCRdb kept only the in-frame ones, dropping some. The sample includes 45,000 to 65,000 clones, 80% to 90% of them seen just once. Sequencing was performed on CD4+ or CD8+ T cells sorted from blood, taken in a trial of the OX40 agonist ivuxolimab. The receptors here all came from an adult with an advanced solid tumor such as melanoma, head and neck, liver or kidney cancer. The conserved cysteine and the conserved F or W are not part of the CDR3 here. Clone size is stated in some rows and not others, as once, few, many or a class when expanded.

clone_size: NA; j_call: TRBJ1-5; cdr3_length: 10; v_call: TRBV28; cdr3_aa: ASSGGFQPQH
clone_size: few; j_call: TRBJ2-1; cdr3_length: 14; v_call: TRBV6-1; cdr3_aa: ASSDRLAGGGNEQF
clone_size: NA; j_call: TRBJ1-1; cdr3_length: 13; v_call: TRBV6-1; cdr3_aa: ASSEVRGTATEAF
clone_size: NA; j_call: TRBJ2-1; cdr3_length: 10; v_call: TRBV30; cdr3_aa: AWNFDYNEQF
clone_size: NA; j_call: TRBJ1-1; cdr3_length: 12; v_call: TRBV7-2; cdr3_aa: ASSLAGLNTEAF
clone_size: NA; j_call: TRBJ1-5; cdr3_length: 11; v_call: TRBV25-1; cdr3_aa: ASSAASNQPQH
clone_size: NA; j_call: TRBJ2-7; cdr3_length: 13; v_call: TRBV25-1; cdr3_aa: ASSEPPRGLYEQY
clone_size: NA; j_call: TRBJ1-5; cdr3_length: 12; v_call: TRBV10-2; cdr3_aa: ASSPTGSVQPQH
clone_size: NA; j_call: TRBJ2-5; cdr3_length: 13; v_call: TRBV7-9; cdr3_aa: ASSSEGGTVETQY
clone_size: NA; j_call: TRBJ2-1; cdr3_length: 18; v_call: TRBV7-8; cdr3_aa: ASSLDPSAGGLGSYNEQF
clone_size: NA; j_call: TRBJ1-1; cdr3_length: 11; v_call: TRBV6-5; cdr3_aa: ASSYAGNTEAF
clone_size: NA; j_call: TRBJ1-2; cdr3_length: 10; v_call: TRBV5-1; cdr3_aa: ASSLNPYGYT
clone_size: NA; j_call: TRBJ2-4; cdr3_length: 13; v_call: TRBV5-6; cdr3_aa: ASSNTGTNADIQY
clone_size: NA; j_call: TRBJ1-2; cdr3_length: 12; v_call: TRBV5-1; cdr3_aa: ASSSEPTNYGYT
clone_size: NA; j_call: TRBJ1-2; cdr3_length: 14; v_call: TRBV15; cdr3_aa: ATSRGGTAANYGYT
clone_size: NA; j_call: TRBJ1-4; cdr3_length: 11; v_call: TRBV19; cdr3_aa: ASSISRDEKLF
clone_size: NA; j_call: TRBJ2-5; cdr3_length: 13; v_call: TRBV11-3; cdr3_aa: ASSEGQGSGETQY
clone_size: NA; j_call: TRBJ1-2; cdr3_length: 13; v_call: TRBV5-5; cdr3_aa: ASGLPGRTNYGYT
clone_size: NA; j_call: TRBJ2-4; cdr3_length: 11; v_call: TRBV2; cdr3_aa: ASSVLAKNIQY
clone_size: NA; j_call: TRBJ1-1; cdr3_length: 14; v_call: TRBV5-6; cdr3_aa: ASSPPVGGMNTEAF
clone_size: NA; j_call: TRBJ1-3; cdr3_length: 13; v_call: TRBV7-2; cdr3_aa: ASSPNFGAGNTIY
clone_size: NA; j_call: TRBJ1-1; cdr3_length: 13; v_call: TRBV11-2; cdr3_aa: ASSSQGRVNTEAF
clone_size: NA; j_call: TRBJ2-6; cdr3_length: 14; v_call: TRBV4-3; cdr3_aa: ASSQVDRAGANVLT
clone_size: NA; j_call: TRBJ1-2; cdr3_length: 11; v_call: TRBV7-8; cdr3_aa: ASSPGTGYGYT
clone_size: NA; j_call: TRBJ1-1; cdr3_length: 13; v_call: TRBV7-9; cdr3_aa: ASSYGTGTNTEAF
clone_size: NA; j_call: TRBJ2-1; cdr3_length: 16; v_call: TRBV19; cdr3_aa: ASEPGLAGGSLYNEQF
clone_size: NA; j_call: TRBJ2-2; cdr3_length: 12; v_call: TRBV11-2; cdr3_aa: ASSFTGANEELF
clone_size: NA; j_call: TRBJ2-1; cdr3_length: 16; v_call: TRBV7-2; cdr3_aa: ASSPRWAGGRSYNEQF
clone_size: NA; j_call: TRBJ2-2; cdr3_length: 13; v_call: TRBV28; cdr3_aa: ASSLGGASTGELF
clone_size: NA; j_call: TRBJ2-7; cdr3_length: 12; v_call: TRBV14; cdr3_aa: ASSQSQGAYEQY
clone_size: NA; j_call: TRBJ2-5; cdr3_length: 13; v_call: TRBV27; cdr3_aa: ASTRDGSGWETQY
clone_size: NA; j_call: TRBJ2-3; cdr3_length: 12; v_call: TRBV7-2; cdr3_aa: ASSLVLSTDTQY
clone_size: NA; j_call: TRBJ2-7; cdr3_length: 12; v_call: TRBV19; cdr3_aa: ASSPSGSTGEQY
clone_size: NA; j_call: TRBJ2-1; cdr3_length: 13; v_call: TRBV9; cdr3_aa: ASSVVSGGVYEQF
clone_size: NA; j_call: TRBJ2-2; cdr3_length: 12; v_call: TRBV5-1; cdr3_aa: ASSQTLNTGELF
clone_size: NA; j_call: TRBJ1-5; cdr3_length: 11; v_call: TRBV11-2; cdr3_aa: ASSLDLGEAQH
clone_size: NA; j_call: TRBJ1-5; cdr3_length: 14; v_call: TRBV10-1; cdr3_aa: ASSESPYRGNQPQH
clone_size: NA; j_call: TRBJ1-1; cdr3_length: 12; v_call: TRBV18; cdr3_aa: ASSRDGLNTEAF
clone_size: NA; j_call: TRBJ2-7; cdr3_length: 9; v_call: TRBV5-5; cdr3_aa: ASSLDYEQY
clone_size: NA; j_call: TRBJ2-7; cdr3_length: 12; v_call: TRBV25-1; cdr3_aa: ASSRAYLSYEQY
clone_size: NA; j_call: TRBJ2-2; cdr3_length: 10; v_call: TRBV28; cdr3_aa: ASKVQTGELF
clone_size: NA; j_call: TRBJ2-1; cdr3_length: 12; v_call: TRBV19; cdr3_aa: ASSGTSGKNEQF
clone_size: NA; j_call: TRBJ2-5; cdr3_length: 12; v_call: TRBV5-1; cdr3_aa: ASSADGGMETQY
clone_size: NA; j_call: TRBJ1-2; cdr3_length: 8; v_call: TRBV20-1; cdr3_aa: SAPAFGYT
clone_size: NA; j_call: TRBJ2-1; cdr3_length: 11; v_call: TRBV7-2; cdr3_aa: ASSSGQGLVEF
clone_size: NA; j_call: TRBJ2-4; cdr3_length: 12; v_call: TRBV5-8; cdr3_aa: ASSLGVAKNIQY
clone_size: NA; j_call: TRBJ1-2; cdr3_length: 15; v_call: TRBV4-3; cdr3_aa: ASSLQQGPVDNYGYT
clone_size: NA; j_call: TRBJ1-6; cdr3_length: 13; v_call: TRBV6-5; cdr3_aa: ASTPGGAGNSPLH
clone_size: NA; j_call: TRBJ1-3; cdr3_length: 12; v_call: TRBV5-6; cdr3_aa: ATKRDRVGNTIY